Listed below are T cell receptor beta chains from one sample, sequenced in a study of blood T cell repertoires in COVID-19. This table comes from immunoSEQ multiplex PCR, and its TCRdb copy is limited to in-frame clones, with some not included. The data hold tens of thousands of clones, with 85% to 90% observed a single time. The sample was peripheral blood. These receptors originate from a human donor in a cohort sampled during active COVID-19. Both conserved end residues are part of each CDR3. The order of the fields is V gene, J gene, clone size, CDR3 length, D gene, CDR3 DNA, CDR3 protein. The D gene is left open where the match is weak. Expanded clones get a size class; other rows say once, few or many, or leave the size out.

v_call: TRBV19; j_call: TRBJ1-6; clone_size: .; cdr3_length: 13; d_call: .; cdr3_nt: TGTGCCAGTAGTGTTCCGCAGAATTCACCCCTCCACTTT; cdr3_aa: CASSVPQNSPLHF
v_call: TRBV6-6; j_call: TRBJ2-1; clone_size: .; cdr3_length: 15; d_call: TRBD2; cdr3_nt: TGTGCCAGCACCTCTAGCGGGAGATCCTACAATGAGCAGTTCTTC; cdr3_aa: CASTSSGRSYNEQFF
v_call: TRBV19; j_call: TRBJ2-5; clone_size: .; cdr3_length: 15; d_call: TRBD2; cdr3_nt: TGTGCCAGTAGTAGCTTAGCGGGGGGGAAGGAGACCCAGTACTTC; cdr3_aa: CASSSLAGGKETQYF
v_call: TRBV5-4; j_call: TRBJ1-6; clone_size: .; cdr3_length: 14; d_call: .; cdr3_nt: TGTGCCAGCAGCTTGCCCCAGGGAAGGGCACCCCTCCACTTT; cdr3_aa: CASSLPQGRAPLHF
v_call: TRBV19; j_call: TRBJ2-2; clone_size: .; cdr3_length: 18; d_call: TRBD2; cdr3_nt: TGTGCCAGTAAATCCTCCAAGGGGACTAATCTGAACACCGGGGAGCTGTTTTTT; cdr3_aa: CASKSSKGTNLNTGELFF
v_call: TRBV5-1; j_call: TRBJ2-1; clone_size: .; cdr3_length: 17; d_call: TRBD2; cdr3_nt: TGCGCCAGCAGCTCAGGACTAGCGGAGCTCTCGAGGAATGAGCAGTTCTTC; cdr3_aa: CASSSGLAELSRNEQFF
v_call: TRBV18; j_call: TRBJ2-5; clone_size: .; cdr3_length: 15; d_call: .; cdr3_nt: TGTGCCAGCTCACCCGTAGCGGATTCCCCCGAGACCCAGTACTTC; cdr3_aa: CASSPVADSPETQYF
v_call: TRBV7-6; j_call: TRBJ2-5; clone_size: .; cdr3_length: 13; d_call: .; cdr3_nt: TGTGCCAGCAGCTTTTCCCAAAGTCGGGCCCAGTACTTC; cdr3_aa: CASSFSQSRAQYF
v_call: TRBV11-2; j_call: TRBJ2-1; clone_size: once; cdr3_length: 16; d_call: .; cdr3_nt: TGTGCCAGCAGCTTAGGAGGGGGATCCTCCTACAATGAGCAGTTCTTC; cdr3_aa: CASSLGGGSSYNEQFF
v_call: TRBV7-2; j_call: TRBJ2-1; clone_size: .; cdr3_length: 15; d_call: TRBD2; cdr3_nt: TGTGCCAGCAGCTTTGGACTAGCGGAGGGGAATGAGCAGTTCTTC; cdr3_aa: CASSFGLAEGNEQFF
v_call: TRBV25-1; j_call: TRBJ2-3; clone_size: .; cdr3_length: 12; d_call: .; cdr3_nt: TGTGCCAGCAGTGCAGGCACAGATACGCAGTATTTT; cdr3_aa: CASSAGTDTQYF
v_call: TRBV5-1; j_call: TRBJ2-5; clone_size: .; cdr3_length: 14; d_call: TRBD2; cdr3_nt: TGCGCCAGCAGCTTGGGGACTAGCGGCGAGACCCAGTACTTC; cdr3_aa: CASSLGTSGETQYF
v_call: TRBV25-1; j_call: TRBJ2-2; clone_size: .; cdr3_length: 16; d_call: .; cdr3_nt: TGTGCCAGCAGTGAGGGAGGGGGGCCGAGCACCGGGGAGCTGTTTTTT; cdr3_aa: CASSEGGGPSTGELFF
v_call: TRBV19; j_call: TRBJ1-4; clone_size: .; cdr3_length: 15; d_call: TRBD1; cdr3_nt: TGTGCCAGTAAAGACGGGACAGGGGATGGTGAAAAACTGTTTTTT; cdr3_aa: CASKDGTGDGEKLFF
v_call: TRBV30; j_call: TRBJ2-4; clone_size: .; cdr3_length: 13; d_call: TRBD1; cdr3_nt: TGTGCCTGGAGTTTGGGACAGGGAATGGTTCAGTACTTC; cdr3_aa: CAWSLGQGMVQYF
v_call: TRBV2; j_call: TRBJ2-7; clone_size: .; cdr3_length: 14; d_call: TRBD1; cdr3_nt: TGTGCCAGCACCACGGGACAGATGACTTACGAGCAGTACTTC; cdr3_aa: CASTTGQMTYEQYF
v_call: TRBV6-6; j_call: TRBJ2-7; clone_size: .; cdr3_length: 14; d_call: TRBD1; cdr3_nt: TGTGCCAGCAGACCGGGACAGGGGATCTACGAGCAGTACTTC; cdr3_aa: CASRPGQGIYEQYF
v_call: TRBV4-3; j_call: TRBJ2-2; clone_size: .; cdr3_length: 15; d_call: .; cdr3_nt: TGCGCCAGCAGCCAAGATCTTGCGTTTGGCGGGGAGCTGTTTTTT; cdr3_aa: CASSQDLAFGGELFF
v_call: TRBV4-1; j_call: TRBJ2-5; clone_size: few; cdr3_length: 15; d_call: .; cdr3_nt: TGCGCCAGCAGCCAAGTCGGGGTCAGAGGGGAGACCCAGTACTTC; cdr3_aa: CASSQVGVRGETQYF
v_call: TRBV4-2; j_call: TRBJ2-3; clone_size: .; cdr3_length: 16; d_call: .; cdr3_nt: TGTGCCAGCAGCGGGACTTTCGGGGTCAGGGCAGATACGCAGTATTTT; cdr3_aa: CASSGTFGVRADTQYF
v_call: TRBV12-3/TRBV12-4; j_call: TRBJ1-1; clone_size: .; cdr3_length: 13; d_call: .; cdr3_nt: TGTGCCAGCAGCGACAATACGAACACTGAAGCTTTCTTT; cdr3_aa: CASSDNTNTEAFF
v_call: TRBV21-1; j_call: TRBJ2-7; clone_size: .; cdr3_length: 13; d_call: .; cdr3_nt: TGTGCCAGCAGCAGGAACAGGGTTTACGAGCAGTACTTC; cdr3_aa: CASSRNRVYEQYF
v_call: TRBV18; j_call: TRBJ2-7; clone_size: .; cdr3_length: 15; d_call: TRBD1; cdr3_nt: TGTGCCAGCTCACCGGGGACAGGGTCGTTTTGGGAGCAGTACTTC; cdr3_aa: CASSPGTGSFWEQYF
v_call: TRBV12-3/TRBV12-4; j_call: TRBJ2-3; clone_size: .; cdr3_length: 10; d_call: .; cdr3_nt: TGTGCCAGCTCCCGGGGTACGCAGTATTTT; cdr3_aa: CASSRGTQYF
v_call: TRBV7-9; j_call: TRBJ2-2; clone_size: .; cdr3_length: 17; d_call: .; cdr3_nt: TGTGCCAGCAGCTCCTCCCCAGGGGAGATGAACACCGGGGAGCTGTTTTTT; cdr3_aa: CASSSSPGEMNTGELFF
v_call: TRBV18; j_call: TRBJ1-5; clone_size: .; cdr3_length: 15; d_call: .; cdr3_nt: TGTGCCAGCTCACTCGAGGGGGTAAGCAATCAGCCCCAGCATTTT; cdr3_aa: CASSLEGVSNQPQHF
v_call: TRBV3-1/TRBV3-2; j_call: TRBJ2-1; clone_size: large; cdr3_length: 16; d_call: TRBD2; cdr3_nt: TGTGCCAGCAGCCGTCTCGGGACTAGCGGGAGCAATGAGCAGTTCTTC; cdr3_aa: CASSRLGTSGSNEQFF
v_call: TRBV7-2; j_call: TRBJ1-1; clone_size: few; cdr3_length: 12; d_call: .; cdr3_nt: TGTGCCAGCAGCTTTAGTCGTGCTGAAGCTTTCTTT; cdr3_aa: CASSFSRAEAFF